This T cell receptor (beta chain) emerged from a study of blood T cell repertoires in COVID-19 (dated by TCRdb to between 2020 and 2021). Describing the broader study: Samples from collaborators originated in the United States, Italy and Spain and spanned both the acute and convalescent phases of COVID-19. The prospective study material was composed of cDNA or gDNA derived from T cells, B-cell-depleted T cells, or PBMCs. Deeply sampled blood TCRbeta repertoires from subjects exposed to, actively infected with, or recovered from COVID-19 were included in the dataset. The repertoires were released in a freely available public database meant as a resource for research on the immune response to SARS-CoV-2. Samples came from the ongoing ImmuneRACE study (first 160 participants) plus 1,254 subjects from 6 global collaborators. Sample metadata almost always included a de-identified subject ID, COVID-19 status, age in years and sex. HLA class I and class II types, where available, came from metadata supplied by the sample provider rather than from assay-based typing. The full study reports these points: Clinical and demographic metadata were provided uncurated, with the amount varying by source and participant.

The collaborating institutions used their own protocols to collect whole blood in K2EDTA tubes. Collaborator samples were shipped for TCRbeta analysis as frozen whole blood, isolated PBMCs, or DNA extracted from either sample type. TCRbeta CDR3 regions were amplified from genomic DNA by means of the immunoSEQ Assay, a bias-controlled multiplex PCR. Concerning the study's data processing: The number of nucleated cells in each sample was estimated by amplification of reference gene primers within the assay. Sequence reads were collapsed and filtered to measure the absolute abundance of every unique TCRbeta CDR3 rearrangement. Productive Simpson clonality was computed per sample as the square root of Simpson's diversity index over productive rearrangements. What TCRdb holds here is the immuneACCESS table cut down to in-frame rearrangements. Part of the clones is not present; checked against another copy, under half of the missing clones reflect an unresolved V gene, and the others are unexplained. V, J and clone size reflect that table, while D and trimming were determined from the DNA. This sample holds hundreds of thousands of clones; roughly nine tenths were observed only once. The ten biggest clones cover 0.72% of the sample.

Concerning this clone: What antigen it recognizes has not been identified. Nothing much larger sits one base from this clone, and base qualities are not available.

Trimming removed 6 bases from V and 2 bases from J; the gene matches leave 8 bases unexplained. Spanning cysteine to phenylalanine, the CDR3 consists of 14 amino acids. Only the CDR3 region is kept as DNA, spanning 42 bases read in frame from base 1. Per the germline V gene, SQVTM is the CDR1 and ANQGSEA is the CDR2. The specimen sequenced was peripheral blood. The chain is assembled from TRBV29-1 and TRBJ2-7, with 9 central nucleotides matching TRBD2. The clonotype was recovered from a man aged 40-55 years with acute or convalescent COVID-19. The DNA sequence is given as TGCAGCGTCACTAGCGGGCTACACCCCTACGAGCAGTACTTC. Protein translation: CSVTSGLHPYEQYF.